Shown below are 16 T cell receptor beta chains from a single sample sequenced in a study of T-cell memory formation after mild COVID-19. TCRdb re-derived calls from the 5' RACE reads in MiXCR, one entry per CDR3 protein. The top ten hold approximately 24% of the sample, which has 50,000 to 70,000 distinct CDR3 sequences, roughly an eighth seen once. The sequencing input was PBMCs or a T cell subset sorted from them (not recorded which). The receptors were gathered from a man aged 18 to 35 who had mild COVID-19 (a few samples of this study predate the infection). Cell type and time point are not known.

This clonotype was observed at least ten times. The V gene is TRBV7-8, the J gene TRBJ2-3; no clear D gene. V was trimmed by 3 bases and J by 4 bases, leaving 11 bases between them. Germline V lookup: CDR1 SGHVS, CDR2 FQNEAQ. This CDR3 comprises 14 residues. This CDR3 is CASSFLLDPDTQYF. In nucleotides, the CDR3 is TGTGCCAGCAGCTTTCTCCTTGACCCAGATACGCAGTATTTT.

This clonotype showed up just a few times. J is TRBJ1-1 and V is TRBV29-1, with TRBD1 matching 7 bases. Looked up from germline, CDR1 is SQVTM and CDR2 is ANQGSEA. The CDR3 covers 16 residues. V dropped 4 bases and J dropped 2; count of bases not matched to a gene: 13. CDR3 nucleotide sequence: TGCAGCGTTGGAGGGCAGGGGGGTTTCCAAAACACTGAAGCTTTCTTT. Its protein product is CSVGGQGGFQNTEAFF.

The rearrangement uses TRBV29-1 and TRBJ2-5; tentatively, D is TRBD1 (5 bases). CDR3 size: 13 residues. Germline CDR1 and CDR2: SQVTM and ANQGSEA. The V and J ends lost 6 bases and 3 bases respectively, with 14 bases between them. CDR3 coding DNA: TGCAGCGTGGACAAAGGTCTAAAAGAGACCCAGTACTTC. It specifies CSVDKGLKETQYF.

In DNA, the CDR3 is TGCAGCGTAACCTCTGGAAACACCATATATTTT. This translates into CSVTSGNTIYF. The gene calls are TRBV29-1 and TRBJ1-3, with unresolved D. Germline V gene sequence: CDR1 SQVTM, CDR2 ANQGSEA. The CDR3 is 11 residues long. V was clipped by 6 bases and J by 0 bases, with 3 bases between them.

V gene TRBV14 combines with J gene TRBJ2-3; D not certain. The CDR3 totals 17 residues. V was cut by 1 base and J by 4 bases, with 18 bases left in between. Germline CDR1 SGHDN, CDR2 FVKESK. The CDR3 DNA reads as TGTGCCAGCAGCCAAGGGTTCCAAATAACCCTCCCAGATACGCAGTATTTT. Its translation: CASSQGFQITLPDTQYF.

This chain uses TRBV6-5 with TRBJ1-2, with D hard to call. This CDR3 contains 13 residues. V was pared by 4 bases and J by 7 bases, with 13 bases between. Germline assignment: CDR1 MNHEY and CDR2 SVGAGI. As DNA, the CDR3 is TGTGCCAGCAGTTCCCTAGACGGCTTTGGCTACACCTTC. As protein: CASSSLDGFGYTF.

As concerns this clonotype: Its ends do not fully match the called genes, so a read error is possible. This rearrangement joins TRBV7-9 to TRBJ2-3; 8 positions agree with TRBD1. The CDR3 has 15 amino acids. The V gene's germline CDR1 is SEHNR and CDR2 FQNEAQ (reference sequence). The CDR3 spells CDSSSDRAGTDTQYF. CDR3 nucleotides: TGTGACAGCAGCTCGGACAGGGCTGGCACAGATACGCAGTATTTT. Filled out from reference TRBV7-9 and TRBJ2-3, the complete variable domain reads DTGVSQNPRHKITKRGQNVTFRCDPISEHNRLYWYRQTLGQGPEFLTYFQNEAQLEKSRLLSDRFSAERPKGSFSTLEIQRTEQGDSAMYLCDSSSDRAGTDTQYFGPGTRLTVL.

V is TRBV7-2 and J is TRBJ1-5; 8 positions match TRBD1. The CDR3 spans 15 residues. The germline gives CDR1 SGHTA, CDR2 FQGNSA. Trimming took 5 bases from V and 4 from J; bases not matched to a gene: 7. This CDR3 is CASSTTGVLNQPQHF. The CDR3 DNA follows: TGTGCCAGCAGCACGACAGGGGTCCTTAATCAGCCCCAGCATTTT.

This clonotype has at least ten counts. The chain joins TRBV3-2 to TRBJ2-5; no check of the table's D call, TRBD2, against the DNA was made. TRBV3-2 is tagged as a pseudogene. CDR3 length equals 13 residues. CDR3 DNA sequence: TGTGCCAGCAGCCGCGTAGTCGCGGAGACCCAGTACTTC. As protein: CASSRVVAETQYF.

V and J are TRBV5-1 and TRBJ2-7; the match to TRBD2 covers 7 bases. The CDR3 runs to 19 residues. The germline gives CDR1 SGHRS, CDR2 YFSETQ. The ends lost 4 bases at V and 1 base at J; junction bases unmatched: 20. The CDR3 DNA reads as TGCGCCAGCAGCCTCCGACATACTGGGAGGGCTAGCGGTTCCTACGAGCAGTACTTC. It specifies CASSLRHTGRASGSYEQYF.

This clonotype was observed a few times. The V gene is TRBV20-1, the J gene TRBJ2-7, with 7 bases lining up with TRBD2. The J segment lost 7 bases and the V segment lost 6 bases, leaving 12 bases of the junction unmatched. The CDR3 totals 13 residues. CDR1 is DFQATT and CDR2 is SNEGSKA in the germline V gene (reference sequence). The CDR3 loop is CSASSSGLWEQYF. The CDR3 DNA sequence: TGCAGTGCCTCCTCTAGCGGCCTTTGGGAGCAGTACTTC.

The chain is built from TRBV18 and TRBJ1-1; D remains unclear. Germline CDR1 KGHSH, CDR2 LQKENI. CDR3 size: 13 residues. V gave up 3 bases and J gave up 8 bases, with 13 bases separating them. CDR3 region: CASSPIQNIEAFF. CDR3 nucleotides: TGTGCCAGCTCACCGATACAGAATATAGAAGCTTTCTTT. Looking up the rest from reference TRBV18 and TRBJ1-1 gives the full variable domain: NAGVMQNPRHLVRRRGQEARLRCSPMKGHSHVYWYRQLPEEGLKFMVYLQKENIIDESGMPKERFSAEFPKEGPSILRIQQVVRGDSAAYFCASSPIQNIEAFFGQGTRLTVV.

This clonotype was observed at least ten times. The V and J genes are TRBV7-2 and TRBJ2-1; D remains ambiguous. Trimming shortened V by 5 bases and J by 8 bases, and 19 bases separated the two germline ends. The CDR3 consists of 15 residues. Germline assignment: CDR1 SGHTA and CDR2 FQGNSA. The CDR3 here is CASSTDRVPGHEQFF. The CDR3 coding sequence is TGTGCCAGCAGCACCGACCGGGTCCCAGGCCATGAGCAGTTCTTC.

This clonotype appeared a few times. V is TRBV4-1 and J is TRBJ1-4, with 8 bases identical to TRBD1. Germline assignment: CDR1 MGHRA and CDR2 YSYEKL. The CDR3 has 14 residues. V gave up 1 base and J gave up 5 bases; unmatched junction bases: 0. This CDR3 is CASSQGQGNEKLFF. DNA of the CDR3: TGCGCCAGCAGCCAAGGACAGGGGAATGAAAAACTGTTTTTT.

This clonotype was seen repeatedly, ten times or more. The chain recombines TRBV4-1 with TRBJ1-5; unclear D gene. From germline, CDR1 is MGHRA and CDR2 YSYEKL. Between the trimmed V and J ends, which lost 2 bases and 3 bases, there was a span of 5 bases. The length of the CDR3 is 13 residues. The chain's CDR3 is CASSQRVNQPQHF. DNA for the CDR3: TGCGCCAGCAGCCAACGCGTCAATCAGCCCCAGCATTTT.

This clonotype was counted only a few times. This chain links TRBV19 with TRBJ1-5; 9 bases match TRBD1. V was pared by 5 bases and J by 2 bases, with 7 bases of the junction left unmatched. The germline V gene encodes CDR1 LNHDA and CDR2 SQIVND (reference sequence). The CDR3 is 16 amino acids. The CDR3 is CASSATGGGGNQPQHF. DNA for the CDR3: TGTGCCAGTAGTGCCACAGGGGGCGGAGGCAATCAGCCCCAGCATTTT.